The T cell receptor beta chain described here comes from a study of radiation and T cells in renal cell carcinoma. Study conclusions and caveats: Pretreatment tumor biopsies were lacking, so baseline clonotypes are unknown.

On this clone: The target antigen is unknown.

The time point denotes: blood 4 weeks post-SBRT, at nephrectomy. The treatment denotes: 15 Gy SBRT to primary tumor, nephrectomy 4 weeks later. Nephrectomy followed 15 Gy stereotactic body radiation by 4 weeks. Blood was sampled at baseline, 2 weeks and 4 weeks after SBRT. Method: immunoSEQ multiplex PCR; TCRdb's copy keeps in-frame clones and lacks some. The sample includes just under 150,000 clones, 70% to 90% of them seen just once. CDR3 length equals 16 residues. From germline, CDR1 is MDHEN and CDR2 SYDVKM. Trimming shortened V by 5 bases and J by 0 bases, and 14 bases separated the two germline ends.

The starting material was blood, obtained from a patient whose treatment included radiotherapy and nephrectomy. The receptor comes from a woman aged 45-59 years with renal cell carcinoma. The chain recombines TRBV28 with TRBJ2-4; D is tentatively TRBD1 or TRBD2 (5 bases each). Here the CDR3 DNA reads TGTGCCAGCAGTAAGGGACCTTCCTTAGCCAAAAACATTCAGTACTTC. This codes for CASSKGPSLAKNIQYF.